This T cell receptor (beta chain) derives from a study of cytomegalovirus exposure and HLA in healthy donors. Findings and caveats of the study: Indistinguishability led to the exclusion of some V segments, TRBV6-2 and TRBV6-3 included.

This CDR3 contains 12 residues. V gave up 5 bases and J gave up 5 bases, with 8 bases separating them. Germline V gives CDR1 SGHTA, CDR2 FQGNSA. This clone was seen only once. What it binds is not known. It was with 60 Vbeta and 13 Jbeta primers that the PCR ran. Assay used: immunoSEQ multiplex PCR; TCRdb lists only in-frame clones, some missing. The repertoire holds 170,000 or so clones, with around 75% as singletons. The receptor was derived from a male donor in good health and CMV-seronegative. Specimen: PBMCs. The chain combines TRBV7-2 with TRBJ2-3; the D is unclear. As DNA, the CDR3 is TGTGCCAGCAGCCCGTCCCGAGATACGCAGTATTTT. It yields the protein CASSPSRDTQYF.